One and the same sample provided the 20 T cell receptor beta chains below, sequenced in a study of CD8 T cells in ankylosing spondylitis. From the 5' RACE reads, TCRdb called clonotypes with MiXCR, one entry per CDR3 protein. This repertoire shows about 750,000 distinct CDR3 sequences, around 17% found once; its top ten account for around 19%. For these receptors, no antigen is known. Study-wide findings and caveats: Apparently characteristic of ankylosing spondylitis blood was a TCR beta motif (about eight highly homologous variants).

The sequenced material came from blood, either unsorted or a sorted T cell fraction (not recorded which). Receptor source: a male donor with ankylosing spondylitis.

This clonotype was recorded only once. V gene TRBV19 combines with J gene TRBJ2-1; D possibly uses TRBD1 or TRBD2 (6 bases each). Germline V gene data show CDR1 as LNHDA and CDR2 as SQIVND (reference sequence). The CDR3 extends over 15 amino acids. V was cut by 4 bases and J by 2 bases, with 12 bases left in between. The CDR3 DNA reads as TGTGCCAGTAGTAAAGGAGGGGGGACCTACAATGAGCAGTTCTTC. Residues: CASSKGGGTYNEQFF.

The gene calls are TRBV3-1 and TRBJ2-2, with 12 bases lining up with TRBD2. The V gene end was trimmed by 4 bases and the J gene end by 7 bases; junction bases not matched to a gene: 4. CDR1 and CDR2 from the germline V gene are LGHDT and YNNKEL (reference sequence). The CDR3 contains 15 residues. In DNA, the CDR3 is TGTGCCAGCAGCCTTGGACTAGCGGGGATCGGGGAGCTGTTTTTT. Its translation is CASSLGLAGIGELFF.

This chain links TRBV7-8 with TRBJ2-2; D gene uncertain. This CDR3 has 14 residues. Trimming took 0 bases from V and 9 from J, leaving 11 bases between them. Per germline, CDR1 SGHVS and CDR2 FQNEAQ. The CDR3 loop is CASSLAGSSRELFF. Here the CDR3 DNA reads TGTGCCAGCAGCTTAGCGGGCTCCTCCCGGGAGCTGTTTTTT.

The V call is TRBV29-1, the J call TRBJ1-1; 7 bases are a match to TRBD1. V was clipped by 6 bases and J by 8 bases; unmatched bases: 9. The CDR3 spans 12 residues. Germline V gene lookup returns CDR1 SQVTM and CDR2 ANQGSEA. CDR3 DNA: TGCAGCGTGGCAAGGACAGGACCAGAAGCTTTCTTT. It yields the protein CSVARTGPEAFF.

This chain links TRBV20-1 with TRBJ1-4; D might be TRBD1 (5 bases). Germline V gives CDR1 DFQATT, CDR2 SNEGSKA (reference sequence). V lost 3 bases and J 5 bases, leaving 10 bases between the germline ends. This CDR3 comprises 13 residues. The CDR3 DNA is TGCAGTGCTAGGTCGGGGGTGAATGAAAAACTGTTTTTT. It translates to CSARSGVNEKLFF.

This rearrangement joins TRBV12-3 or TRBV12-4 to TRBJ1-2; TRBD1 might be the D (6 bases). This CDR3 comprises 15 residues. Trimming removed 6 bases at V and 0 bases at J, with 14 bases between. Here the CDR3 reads CASRTPGHSNYGYTF. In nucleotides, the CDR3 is TGTGCCAGCAGAACTCCGGGACACTCTAACTATGGCTACACCTTC.

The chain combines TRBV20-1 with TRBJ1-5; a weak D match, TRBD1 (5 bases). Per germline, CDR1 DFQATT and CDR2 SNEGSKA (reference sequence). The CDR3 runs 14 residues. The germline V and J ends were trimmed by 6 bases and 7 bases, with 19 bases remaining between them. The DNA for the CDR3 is TGCAGTGCCACAAAGTCAGGGCAGAACCAGCCCCAGCATTTT. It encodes CSATKSGQNQPQHF.

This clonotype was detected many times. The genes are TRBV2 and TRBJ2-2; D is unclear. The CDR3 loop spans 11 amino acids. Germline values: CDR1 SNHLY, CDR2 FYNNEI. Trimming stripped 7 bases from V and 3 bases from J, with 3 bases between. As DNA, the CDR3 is TGTGCCAGCATCGACACCGGGGAGCTGTTTTTT. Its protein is CASIDTGELFF. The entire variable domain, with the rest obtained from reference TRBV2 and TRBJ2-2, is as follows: EPEVTQTPSHQVTQMGQEVILRCVPISNHLYFYWYRQILGQKVEFLVSFYNNEISEKSEIFDDQFSVERPDGSNFTLKIRSTKLEDSAMYFCASIDTGELFFGEGSRLTVL.

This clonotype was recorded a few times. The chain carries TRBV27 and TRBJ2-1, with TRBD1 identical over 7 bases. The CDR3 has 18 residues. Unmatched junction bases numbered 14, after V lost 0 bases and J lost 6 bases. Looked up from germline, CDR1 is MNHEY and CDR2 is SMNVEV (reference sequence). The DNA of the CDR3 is TGTGCCAGCAGTTTATCGACCACCATTTTTGACAGGGTCAATGAGCAGTTCTTC. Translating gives CASSLSTTIFDRVNEQFF.

CDR3 in DNA: TGCGCCAGCGGAGAGGGACAGAGACACACTGAAGCTTTCTTT. Its protein product is CASGEGQRHTEAFF. The V gene is TRBV5-1, the J gene TRBJ1-1; 7 bases agree with TRBD1. With 7 bases clipped from V and 3 bases from J, the junction kept 9 bases outside the gene matches. Germline V gives CDR1 SGHRS, CDR2 YFSETQ. The CDR3 has 14 residues.

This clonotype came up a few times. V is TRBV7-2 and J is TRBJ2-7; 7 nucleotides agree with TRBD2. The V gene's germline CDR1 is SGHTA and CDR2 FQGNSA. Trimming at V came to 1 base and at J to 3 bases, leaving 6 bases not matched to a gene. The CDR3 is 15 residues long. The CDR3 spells CASSLGGSGVYEQYF. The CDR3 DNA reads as TGTGCCAGCAGCTTAGGCGGGAGTGGGGTCTACGAGCAGTACTTC.

CDR3 loop: CASSFPWGASAGANVLTF. In nucleotides, the CDR3 is TGTGCCAGCAGTTTCCCATGGGGGGCTAGCGCTGGGGCCAACGTCCTGACTTTC. This chain joins TRBV28 and TRBJ2-6; D is tentatively TRBD1 or TRBD2 (6 bases each). Trimming removed 3 bases from V and 2 bases from J, with 17 bases in between. Germline lookup yields CDR1 MDHEN and CDR2 SYDVKM. The CDR3 runs to 18 residues.

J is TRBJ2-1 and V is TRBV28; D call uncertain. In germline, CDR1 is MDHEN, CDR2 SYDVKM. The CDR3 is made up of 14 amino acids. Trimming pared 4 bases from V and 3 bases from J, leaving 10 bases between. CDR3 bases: TGTGCCAGCAGTTCCCCAAGCGACTACAATGAGCAGTTCTTC. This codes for CASSSPSDYNEQFF.

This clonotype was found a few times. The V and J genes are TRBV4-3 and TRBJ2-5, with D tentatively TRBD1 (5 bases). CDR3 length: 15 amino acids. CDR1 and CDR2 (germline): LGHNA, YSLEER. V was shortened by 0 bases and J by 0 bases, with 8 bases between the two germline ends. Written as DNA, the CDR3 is TGCGCCAGCAGCCAAGACAGGGATTACCAAGAGACCCAGTACTTC. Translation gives CASSQDRDYQETQYF.

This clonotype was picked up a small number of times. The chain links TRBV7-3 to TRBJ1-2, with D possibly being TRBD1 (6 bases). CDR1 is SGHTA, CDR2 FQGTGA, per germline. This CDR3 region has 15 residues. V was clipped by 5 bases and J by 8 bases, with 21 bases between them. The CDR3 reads CASSPRGGDMRGYTF. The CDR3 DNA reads TGTGCCAGCAGCCCAAGGGGGGGGGACATGAGGGGCTACACCTTC. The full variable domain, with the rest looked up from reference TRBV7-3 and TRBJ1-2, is GAGVSQTPSNKVTEKGKYVELRCDPISGHTALYWYRQSLGQGPEFLIYFQGTGAADDSGLPNDRFFAVRPEGSVSTLKIQRTERGDSAVYLCASSPRGGDMRGYTFGSGTRLTVV.

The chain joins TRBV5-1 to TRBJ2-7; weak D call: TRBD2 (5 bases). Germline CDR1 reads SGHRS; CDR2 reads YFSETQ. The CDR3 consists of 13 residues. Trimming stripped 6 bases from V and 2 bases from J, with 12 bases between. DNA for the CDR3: TGCGCCAGCAAAACCGGGGATCCCTACGAGCAGTACTTC. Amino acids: CASKTGDPYEQYF.

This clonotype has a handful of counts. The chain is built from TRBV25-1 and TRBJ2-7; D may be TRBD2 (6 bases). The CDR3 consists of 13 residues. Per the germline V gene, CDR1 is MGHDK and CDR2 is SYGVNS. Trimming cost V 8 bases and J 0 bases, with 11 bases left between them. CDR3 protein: CASGTFDSYEQYF. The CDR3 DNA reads TGTGCCAGCGGGACTTTCGACTCCTACGAGCAGTACTTC.

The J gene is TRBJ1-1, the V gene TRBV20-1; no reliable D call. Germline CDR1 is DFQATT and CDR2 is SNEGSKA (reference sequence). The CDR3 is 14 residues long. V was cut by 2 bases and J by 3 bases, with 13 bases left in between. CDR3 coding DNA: TGCAGTGCTAGAAAACTGGAGTCGGACACTGAAGCTTTCTTT. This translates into CSARKLESDTEAFF.

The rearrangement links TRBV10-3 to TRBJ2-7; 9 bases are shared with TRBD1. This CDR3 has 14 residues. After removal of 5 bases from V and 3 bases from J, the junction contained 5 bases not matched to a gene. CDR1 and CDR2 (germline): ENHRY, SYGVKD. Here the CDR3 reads CAISTPGQGYEQYF. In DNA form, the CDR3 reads TGTGCCATCAGTACGCCGGGACAGGGCTACGAGCAGTACTTC.

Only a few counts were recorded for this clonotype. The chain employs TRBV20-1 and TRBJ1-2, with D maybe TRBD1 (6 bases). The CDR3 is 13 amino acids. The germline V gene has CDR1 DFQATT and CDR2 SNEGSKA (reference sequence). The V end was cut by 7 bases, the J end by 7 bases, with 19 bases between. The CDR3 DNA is TGCAGTGGGGTCGGGACAAGGGAAGGTGGCTACACCTTC. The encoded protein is CSGVGTREGGYTF.